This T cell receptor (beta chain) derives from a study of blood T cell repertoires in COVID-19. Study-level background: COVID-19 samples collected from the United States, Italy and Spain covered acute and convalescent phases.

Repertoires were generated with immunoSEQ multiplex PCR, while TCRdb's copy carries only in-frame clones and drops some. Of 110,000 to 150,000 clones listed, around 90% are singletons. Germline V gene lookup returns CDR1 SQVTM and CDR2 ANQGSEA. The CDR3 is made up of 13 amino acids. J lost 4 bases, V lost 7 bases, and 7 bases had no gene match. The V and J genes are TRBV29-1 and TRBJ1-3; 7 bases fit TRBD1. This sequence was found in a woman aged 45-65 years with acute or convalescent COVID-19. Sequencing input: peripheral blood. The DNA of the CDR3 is TGCAGCGCGGGACAGTCGGCCGGAAACACCATATATTTT. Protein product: CSAGQSAGNTIYF.